These 14 T cell receptor beta chains were all obtained from the same sample, sequenced in a study of OX40 agonist ivuxolimab in advanced cancers. TCRdb's table, derived via immunoSEQ multiplex PCR, lists solely in-frame clones and lacks some. The sample comprises tens of thousands of clones, around nine tenths of which are singletons, and more than 4.5% rests with the top ten. The material was CD4+ or CD8+ T cells sorted from blood, obtained in a trial of the OX40 agonist ivuxolimab. The receptors here all came from an adult with an advanced solid tumor such as melanoma, head and neck, liver or kidney cancer.

This chain's CDR3 is CASRTSGSSYEQYF. DNA of the CDR3: TGTGCCAGCAGGACTAGCGGGAGTTCCTACGAGCAGTACTTC. The chain has TRBV6-1 and TRBJ2-7; 12 bases align to TRBD2. The CDR3 runs to 14 residues. Germline lookup yields CDR1 MNHNS and CDR2 SASEGT. J gave up 1 base and V 6 bases, and 1 base lay outside the gene matches.

The chain has TRBV10-2 and TRBJ2-5, with D uncertain. The germline V and J ends were trimmed by 2 bases and 1 base, with 11 bases remaining between them. This CDR3 has 15 amino acids. CDR1 and CDR2 from the germline V gene are WSHSY and SAAADI. CDR3 nucleotides: TGCGCCAGCAGTGAGACCGACGGAACCCAAGAGACCCAGTACTTC. Protein sequence: CASSETDGTQETQYF.

This clone was counted between two and nine times. J is TRBJ1-1 and V is TRBV7-9, with D unresolved. Germline V gene sequence: CDR1 SEHNR, CDR2 FQNEAQ (reference sequence). The CDR3 loop spans 13 amino acids. Trimming removed 5 bases from V and 6 bases from J, with 13 bases in between. This chain's CDR3 is CASSRLIEPEAFF. The CDR3 DNA reads as TGTGCCAGCAGCCGCCTTATTGAACCTGAAGCTTTCTTT.

The genes are TRBV5-6 and TRBJ1-2; no reliable D call. V was pared by 5 bases and J by 4 bases, with 18 bases between. The CDR3 is made up of 15 amino acids. From germline, CDR1 is SGHDT and CDR2 YYEEEE. The CDR3 protein is CASRAGVRQSYGYTF. CDR3 DNA: TGTGCCAGCAGGGCCGGGGTTAGGCAATCCTATGGCTACACCTTC.

The J gene is TRBJ2-2, the V gene TRBV19, with TRBD1 matching over 8 bases. The CDR3 runs 17 residues. Germline trimming cut 3 bases from V and 0 bases from J; bases unmatched to any gene: 6. Per the germline V gene, CDR1 is LNHDA and CDR2 is SQIVND (reference sequence). The CDR3 region is CASSMGTGPSNTGELFF. The CDR3 nucleotides are TGTGCCAGTAGTATGGGGACAGGACCTTCGAACACCGGGGAGCTGTTTTTT.

This chain uses TRBV6-1 with TRBJ1-1, with D maybe TRBD1 (5 bases). The CDR3 has 13 residues. Germline assignment: CDR1 MNHNS and CDR2 SASEGT. V lost 6 bases and J lost 0, with 8 bases in between. CDR3 coding DNA: TGTGCCAGCAGCCGGGGGGTGAACACTGAAGCTTTCTTT. As protein: CASSRGVNTEAFF.

The gene calls are TRBV5-1 and TRBJ1-5, with D possibly being TRBD1 (5 bases). V gave up 5 bases and J gave up 4 bases, with 10 bases separating them. The CDR3 covers 13 residues. Germline CDR1 and CDR2: SGHRS and YFSETQ. CDR3 protein: CASRRGINQPQHF. CDR3 bases: TGCGCCAGCAGAAGGGGAATAAATCAGCCCCAGCATTTT.

This chain connects TRBV7-2 to TRBJ2-7, with D tentatively TRBD2 (6 bases). CDR1 and CDR2 from the germline V gene are SGHTA and FQGNSA. CDR3 size: 15 residues. V was pared by 1 base and J by 0 bases, with 10 bases between. The CDR3 nucleotides are TGTGCCAGCAGCTTAGGGGCGGGGCTCTCCTACGAGCAGTACTTC. Protein: CASSLGAGLSYEQYF.

The sample holds one count of this clone. The CDR3 nucleotides read TGTGCCAGCAGTAGAGGCTTGGGGGAGCAGTTCTTC. Translating gives CASSRGLGEQFF. This sequence joins TRBV11-3 and TRBJ2-1; D gene unclear. The germline V and J ends were trimmed by 6 bases and 10 bases, with 13 bases remaining between them. The CDR3 covers 12 residues. CDR1 SGHNT and CDR2 YENEEA come from the germline V gene.

V gene TRBV28 combines with J gene TRBJ2-7; 9 bases agree with TRBD2. This CDR3 contains 14 residues. Germline lookup yields CDR1 MDHEN and CDR2 SYDVKM. The junction had 7 bases not matched to a gene; V was cut back by 5 bases and J by 5 bases. This chain's CDR3 is CASSDSGSPHEQYF. In nucleotides, the CDR3 is TGTGCCAGCAGTGATAGCGGGAGCCCGCACGAGCAGTACTTC.

This sequence joins TRBV29-1 and TRBJ1-2; possibly TRBD1 for D (6 bases). Looked up from germline, CDR1 is SQVTM and CDR2 is ANQGSEA. V was pared by 1 base and J by 8 bases, with 8 bases between. The CDR3 is 11 amino acids. CDR3 protein: CSVEVGGGYTF. As DNA, the CDR3 is TGCAGCGTTGAAGTGGGGGGCGGCTACACCTTC.

This rearrangement joins TRBV7-2 to TRBJ2-7, with D uncertain. This CDR3 is built from 14 residues. The ends were cut back, 2 bases at V and 4 bases at J, with 12 bases in the middle. Per germline, CDR1 SGHTA and CDR2 FQGNSA. CDR3 sequence: CASSLHRSVYEQYF. The CDR3 bases are TGTGCCAGCAGCTTACATCGTAGTGTTTACGAGCAGTACTTC. Variable domain in full (rest from reference TRBV7-2 and TRBJ2-7): GAGVSQSPSNKVTEKGKDVELRCDPISGHTALYWYRQSLGQGLEFLIYFQGNSAPDKSGLPSDRFSAERTGGSVSTLTIQRTQQEDSAVYLCASSLHRSVYEQYFGPGTRLTVT.

The V gene is TRBV7-9, the J gene TRBJ1-1; 8 bases align to TRBD1. Germline CDR1 reads SEHNR; CDR2 reads FQNEAQ (reference sequence). Trimming cost V 5 bases and J 10 bases; bases outside gene matches: 21. The CDR3 loop spans 17 amino acids. The CDR3 region has the DNA TGTGCCAGCAGCCCGACGACAGGGGCACCCGGTGTCGGTGGAGCTTTCTTT. This sequence encodes CASSPTTGAPGVGGAFF.

The V call is TRBV19, the J call TRBJ2-5; perhaps TRBD1 as D (6 bases). Trimming took off 6 bases at V and 2 bases at J, with 10 bases between the two ends. The CDR3 runs to 13 residues. Germline V gene sequence: CDR1 LNHDA, CDR2 SQIVND (reference sequence). The CDR3 DNA reads as TGTGCCAGTAGATGGGACATTCAAGAGACCCAGTACTTC. It is translated as CASRWDIQETQYF.